This T cell receptor beta chain was sequenced for a study of OX40 agonist ivuxolimab in advanced cancers. General notes on the study: Ivuxolimab was a fully human IgG2 agonistic monoclonal antibody targeting the costimulatory receptor OX40 (CD134). Prior anti-PD-1, anti-PD-L1 or anti-CTLA-4 therapy was permitted, and approximately 40% of dose-escalation patients had received checkpoint inhibitors. Partial responses occurred in three dose-escalation patients: two with cutaneous melanoma and one with hepatocellular carcinoma. The paper describes the monotherapy dose-escalation part (N ≈ 49 patients) of the phase I trial of ivuxolimab. In the dose-escalation cohort, about four fifths of patients were male, and the mean age was approximately 60 years with a range of roughly 20 to 80. Intravenous ivuxolimab was administered to patients every 2 weeks at six dose levels: 0.01, 0.1, 0.3, 1.5, 3 and 10 mg/kg. Peripheral TCRbeta sequencing aimed to test whether ivuxolimab altered TCR sequence diversity and caused clonal T-cell expansion. Among the roughly 50 dose-escalation patients, around 20 had hepatocellular carcinoma, around 15 melanoma, 9 renal cell carcinoma and 9 head and neck cancer. Study-wide conclusions, independent of this receptor: In the 0.1-3.0 mg/kg groups, partial responders had among the lowest normalized peripheral clonal expansion, particularly in CD8+ T cells. At doses from 0.1 to 3.0 mg/kg, clonal expansion was seen in both CD4+ and CD8+ blood T cells between baseline and week 6. The antigen specificity of the peripheral T cells that underwent clonal expansion was not determined. After ivuxolimab, expanded clones were on average more numerous among CD8+ T cells than among CD4+ T cells. Low levels of normalized T-cell clonal expansion were also seen in some patients who did not respond.

The germline V gene (reference sequence) sets CDR1 to LNHDA and CDR2 to SQIVND. The CDR3 starts with the cysteine, ends with the phenylalanine, and has 14 residues. Of the read, only the CDR3 DNA is kept; its 42 bases are in frame from base 1. The trial excluded patients who had a history of autoimmune disease or who were on systemic immunosuppression. Peripheral blood for TCR sequencing was collected from all dose cohorts at baseline, on cycle 4 day 1, and on cycle 7 day 1. The samples were drawn from a first-in-human, open-label, multicenter phase I dose-escalation trial of ivuxolimab. Adults with locally advanced or metastatic melanoma, renal cell, hepatocellular, or head and neck squamous cell carcinoma were enrolled in the trial. Before TCR sequencing, CD4+ T cells and CD8+ T cells were sorted from peripheral blood as separate populations. In the case of this clone: This receptor's antigen is unknown. The junction does not match germline at one end; this may be a read error. This same CDR3 is encoded by further DNA sequences in the sample.

To sequence the TCRbeta CDR3 region, genomic DNA was isolated from the sorted cells. TCRbeta CDR3 regions were sequenced using the immunoSEQ Assay. Imported from immuneACCESS, the table was reduced by TCRdb to in-frame sequences with V and J called. These copies leave out some clones; in studies compared against another copy, an unresolved V gene accounts for under half, and the cause of the remainder is not known. The sample data list about 12,000 clones, and around 80% of these were observed just once. About an eighth of the sample is held by the ten biggest clonotypes. The clonotype was recovered from an adult with an advanced solid tumor such as melanoma, head and neck, liver or kidney cancer. The chain couples TRBV19 to TRBJ1-1; TRBD1 lines up with 7 middle nucleotides. This sample comprised CD4+ or CD8+ T cells sorted from blood, obtained in a trial of the OX40 agonist ivuxolimab. Here the CDR3 is given as CASSAGQANTEAFF. The DNA sequence follows: TGCGCCAGTAGTGCTGGACAGGCCAACACTGAAGCTTTCTTT.